This T cell receptor (beta chain) was obtained from a study of cytomegalovirus exposure and HLA in healthy donors. Donors came from a validation cohort of over a hundred subjects, distinct from the first 666-subject cohort. Study-level points and caveats: The classifier reportedly diagnosed cytomegalovirus status with high specificity and sensitivity. Three CMV-associated chains proved CMV antigen-specific in vitro.

This CDR3 spans 14 amino acids. V was pared by 3 bases and J by 3 bases, with 4 bases of the junction left unmatched. The germline V gene has CDR1 KGHSH and CDR2 LQKENI. A remark on this clone: What it recognizes is unknown. The same CDR3 is also encoded by other DNA sequences in this sample.

Generated by immunoSEQ multiplex PCR, the TCRdb table keeps only in-frame clones and is missing some. Of about 82,000 clones in the sample, about 92% were seen once. Sample: PBMCs. The chain joins TRBV18 to TRBJ2-7, with 8 nucleotides matching TRBD1. The sequence was obtained from a man aged 18 to 29 in good health and CMV-seronegative. The CDR3 DNA reads as TGTGCCAGCTCACCGACAGGGGTGAGCTACGAGCAGTACTTC. It is translated as CASSPTGVSYEQYF.